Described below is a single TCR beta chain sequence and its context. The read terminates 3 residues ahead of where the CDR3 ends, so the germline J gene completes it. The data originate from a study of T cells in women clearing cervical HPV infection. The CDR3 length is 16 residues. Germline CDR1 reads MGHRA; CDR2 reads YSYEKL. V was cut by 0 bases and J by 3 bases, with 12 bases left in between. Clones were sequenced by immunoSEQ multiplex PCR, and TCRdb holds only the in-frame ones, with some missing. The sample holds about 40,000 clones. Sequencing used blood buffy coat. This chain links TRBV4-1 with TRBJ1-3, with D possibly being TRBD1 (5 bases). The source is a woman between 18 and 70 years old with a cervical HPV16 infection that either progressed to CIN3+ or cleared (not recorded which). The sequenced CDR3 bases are TGCGCCAGCAGCCAAGATCTCGTTACAGGTGGAAACACC. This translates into CASSQDLVTGGNT. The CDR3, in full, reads CASSQDLVTGGNTIYF.